The next 2 T cell receptor beta chains were all read from a single sample in a study of shared T cell receptors in the human thymus. The method was immunoSEQ multiplex PCR; TCRdb's version includes in-frame clones alone and lacks a portion of them. Seen here are some 660,000 clones, more than 70% observed once, and the top ten hold just under 0.0095%. In addition, the sample was reused for a study of human thymus T cells.

What was sequenced was thymocytes. Receptors originate from a boy in the first two years of life with a congenital heart defect.

The V and J genes are TRBV11-2 and TRBJ2-7, with TRBD2 matching over 9 bases. This CDR3 region has 16 residues. Trimming removed 4 bases from V and 0 bases from J; junction bases left unmatched: 7. Germline V gene data show CDR1 as SGHAT and CDR2 as FQNNGV. CDR3 in amino acids: CASSSRQRGVSYEQYF. The DNA for the CDR3 is TGTGCCAGCAGCTCCCGCCAGCGGGGGGTCTCCTACGAGCAGTACTTC.

The genes are TRBV2 and TRBJ2-2; 16 bases align to TRBD2. There are 20 residues in the CDR3. V lost 3 bases, J lost 0 bases, and 7 bases stayed unmatched. Per the germline V gene, CDR1 is SNHLY and CDR2 is FYNNEI. The CDR3 reads CASSDAGTSGGDANTGELFF. DNA for the CDR3: TGTGCCAGCAGTGACGCCGGGACTAGCGGGGGGGACGCGAACACCGGGGAGCTGTTTTTT.